Listed below are T cell receptor beta chains from one sample, sequenced in a study of regulatory T cells in long-lasting Graves disease. TCRdb itself ran the multiplex PCR reads through MiXCR, one entry per CDR3 protein. Of roughly 400,000 distinct CDR3 sequences listed, around 23% were seen once; the top ten hold more than 13%. The sample here was peripheral blood mononuclear cells (PBMCs), taken when the disease was refractory, from a patient treated with antithyroid drugs. The source is a female donor with Graves disease. Each CDR3 is given with its conserved first and last residue. The D gene is left open where the match is weak. Expanded clones are given a class, and other clones once, few, many or no size at all.

J | D | size | V | CDR3 | DNA
TRBJ2-7 | TRBD2 | many | TRBV12-3/TRBV12-4 | CASSPSSGEQYF | TGTGCCAGCAGTCCTTCTAGCGGCGAGCAGTACTTC
TRBJ1-4 | TRBD1 | - | TRBV9 | CARRGGTGVEKLFF | TGTGCCCGCAGGGGGGGGACGGGGGTTGAAAAACTGTTTTTT
TRBJ1-2 | TRBD1 | - | TRBV10-3 | CAISESGDRETHNYGYTF | TGTGCCATCAGTGAGTCTGGGGACAGGGAAACCCATAACTATGGCTACACCTTC
TRBJ2-7 | TRBD2 | once | TRBV5-1 | CASSLGLAVAYEQYF | TGCGCCAGCAGCTTGGGACTAGCGGTGGCGTACGAGCAGTACTTC
TRBJ2-4 | - | many | TRBV28 | CASITGRRGEAKNIQYF | TGTGCCAGCATCACCGGAAGGAGGGGGGAAGCCAAAAACATTCAGTACTTC
TRBJ2-7 | TRBD2 | many | TRBV29-1 | CSVVAGGSYEQYF | TGCAGCGTTGTGGCGGGAGGCTCCTACGAGCAGTACTTC
TRBJ1-6 | TRBD1 | - | TRBV30 | CASTDREDSPLHF | TGTGCCTCCACCGACAGGGAGGATTCACCCCTCCACTTT
TRBJ2-3 | - | - | TRBV28 | CASRFTPGLTDTQYF | TGTGCCAGCAGATTTACGCCGGGTCTCACAGATACGCAGTATTTT
TRBJ2-7 | - | many | TRBV28 | CASSPRGRFYEQYF | TGTGCCAGCAGTCCTCGGGGCCGCTTTTACGAGCAGTACTTC
TRBJ1-5 | - | - | TRBV19 | CASSIDGGGHQPQHF | TGTGCCAGTAGTATAGATGGGGGAGGACATCAGCCCCAGCATTTT
TRBJ2-2 | - | few | TRBV6-1 | CASLRHWGEETGELFF | TGTGCCAGCTTGCGACATTGGGGGGAGGAGACCGGGGAGCTGTTTTTT
TRBJ1-6 | TRBD1 | - | TRBV6-1 | CASTPSRGSSPLHF | TGTGCCAGCACCCCAAGCAGGGGGAGTTCACCCCTCCACTTT
TRBJ2-1 | TRBD2 | - | TRBV4-1 | CASSQPSGDEQFF | TGCGCCAGCAGCCAACCCAGCGGGGATGAGCAGTTCTTC
TRBJ2-1 | - | - | TRBV6-5 | CASSYLLGVGNEQFF | TGTGCCAGCAGTTACCTTTTAGGAGTAGGCAATGAGCAGTTCTTC
TRBJ1-1 | TRBD1 | many | TRBV30 | CAWSGRTGDTEAFF | TGTGCCTGGAGTGGAAGGACAGGGGACACTGAAGCTTTCTTT
TRBJ2-4 | - | - | TRBV28 | CASGQNIQYF | TGTGCCAGCGGGCAAAACATTCAGTACTTC
TRBJ1-1 | - | many | TRBV12-3/TRBV12-4 | CASTQGGYTEAFF | TGTGCCAGTACCCAGGGCGGGTACACTGAAGCTTTCTTT
TRBJ1-1 | TRBD1 | many | TRBV30 | CAWRPGTGKTEAFF | TGTGCCTGGAGACCCGGGACAGGGAAAACTGAAGCTTTCTTT
TRBJ2-6 | - | many | TRBV2 | CASSEGQVGANVLTF | TGTGCCAGCAGTGAAGGACAGGTTGGGGCCAACGTCCTGACTTTC
TRBJ2-7 | TRBD1 | - | TRBV4-2 | CASSPGQGRSDSYEQYF | TGTGCCAGCAGTCCGGGACAGGGGCGATCAGACTCCTACGAGCAGTACTTC
TRBJ1-1 | - | many | TRBV14 | CASSQDWGDTEAFF | TGTGCCAGCAGCCAAGATTGGGGGGACACTGAAGCTTTCTTT
TRBJ1-1 | TRBD1 | many | TRBV3-1 | CASSRTGGNTEAFF | TGTGCCAGCAGCCGGACAGGCGGGAACACTGAAGCTTTCTTT
TRBJ1-2 | - | - | TRBV7-9 | CAGSGAGTYYGYTF | TGTGCCGGCAGCGGTGCCGGGACTTACTATGGCTACACCTTC
TRBJ2-7 | TRBD2 | - | TRBV6-1 | CASSEPPSGRFNEQYF | TGTGCCAGCAGTGAACCACCTAGCGGGAGATTTAACGAGCAGTACTTC
TRBJ2-7 | TRBD1 | - | TRBV5-6 | CASSLATGVFREQYF | TGTGCCAGCAGCTTGGCTACAGGGGTGTTCCGCGAGCAGTACTTC
TRBJ2-6 | TRBD1 | once | TRBV9 | CASSVVRTGGSGANVLTF | TGTGCCAGCAGCGTAGTGAGGACAGGGGGCTCTGGGGCCAACGTCCTGACTTTC